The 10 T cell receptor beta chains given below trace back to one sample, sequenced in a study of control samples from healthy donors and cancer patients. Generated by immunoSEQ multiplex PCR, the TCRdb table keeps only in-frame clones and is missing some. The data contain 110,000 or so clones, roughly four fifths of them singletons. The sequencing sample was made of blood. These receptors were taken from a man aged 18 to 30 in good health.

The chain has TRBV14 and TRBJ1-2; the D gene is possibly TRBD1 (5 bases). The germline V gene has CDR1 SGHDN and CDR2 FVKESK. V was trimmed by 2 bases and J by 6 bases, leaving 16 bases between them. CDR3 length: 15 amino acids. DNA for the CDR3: TGTGCCAGCAGCCAAAAAGGGGCCCCTGGACATGGCTACACCTTC. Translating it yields CASSQKGAPGHGYTF.

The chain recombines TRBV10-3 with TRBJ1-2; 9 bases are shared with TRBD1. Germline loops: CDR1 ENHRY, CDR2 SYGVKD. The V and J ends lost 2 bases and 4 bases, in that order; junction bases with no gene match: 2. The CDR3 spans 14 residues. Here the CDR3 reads CAISEVTGGYGYTF. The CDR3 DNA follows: TGTGCCATCAGTGAGGTGACAGGGGGCTATGGCTACACCTTC.

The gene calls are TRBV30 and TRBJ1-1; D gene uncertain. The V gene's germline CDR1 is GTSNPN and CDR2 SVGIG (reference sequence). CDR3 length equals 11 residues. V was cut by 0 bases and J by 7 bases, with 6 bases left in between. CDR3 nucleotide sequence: TGTGCCTGGAGTGTAACGGTTGAAGCTTTCTTT. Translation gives CAWSVTVEAFF.

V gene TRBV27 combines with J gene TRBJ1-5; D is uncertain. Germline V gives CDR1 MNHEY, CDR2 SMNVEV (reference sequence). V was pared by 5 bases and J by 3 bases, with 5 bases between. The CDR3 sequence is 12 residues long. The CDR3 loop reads CASSHTNQPQHF. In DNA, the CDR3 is TGTGCCAGCAGTCATACCAATCAGCCCCAGCATTTT.

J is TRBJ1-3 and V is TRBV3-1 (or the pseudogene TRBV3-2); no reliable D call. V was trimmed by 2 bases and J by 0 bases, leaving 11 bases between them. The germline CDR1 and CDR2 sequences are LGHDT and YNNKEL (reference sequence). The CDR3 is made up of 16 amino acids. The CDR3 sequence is CASSQWRASSGNTIYF. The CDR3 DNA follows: TGTGCCAGCAGCCAATGGCGAGCCTCCTCTGGAAACACCATATATTTT.

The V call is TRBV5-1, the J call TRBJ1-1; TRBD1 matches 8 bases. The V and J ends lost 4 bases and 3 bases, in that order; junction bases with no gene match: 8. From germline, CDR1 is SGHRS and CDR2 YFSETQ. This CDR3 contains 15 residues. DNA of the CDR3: TGCGCCAGCAGCCAAACGGACAGGGCTTACACTGAAGCTTTCTTT. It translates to CASSQTDRAYTEAFF.

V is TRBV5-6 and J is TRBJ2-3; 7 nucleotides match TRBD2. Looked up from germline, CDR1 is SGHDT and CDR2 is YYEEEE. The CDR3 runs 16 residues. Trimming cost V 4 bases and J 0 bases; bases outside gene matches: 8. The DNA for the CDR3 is TGTGCCAGCAGCCCGGGGAGCGGGGCTAGCACAGATACGCAGTATTTT. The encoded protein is CASSPGSGASTDTQYF.

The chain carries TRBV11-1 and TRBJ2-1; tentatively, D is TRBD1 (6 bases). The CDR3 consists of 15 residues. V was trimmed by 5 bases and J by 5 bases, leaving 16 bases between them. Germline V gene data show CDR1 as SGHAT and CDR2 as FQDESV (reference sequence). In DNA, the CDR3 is TGTGCCAGCAGCCCCCATCCGACAGGCCACAATGAGCAGTTCTTC. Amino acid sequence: CASSPHPTGHNEQFF.

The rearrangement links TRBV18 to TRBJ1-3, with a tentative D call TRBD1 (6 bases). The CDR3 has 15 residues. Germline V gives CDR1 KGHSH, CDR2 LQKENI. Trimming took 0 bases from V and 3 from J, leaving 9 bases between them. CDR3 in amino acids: CASSPPNRVGNTIYF. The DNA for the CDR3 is TGTGCCAGCTCACCACCTAACAGGGTTGGAAACACCATATATTTT. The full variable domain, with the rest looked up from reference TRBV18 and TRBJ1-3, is NAGVMQNPRHLVRRRGQEARLRCSPMKGHSHVYWYRQLPEEGLKFMVYLQKENIIDESGMPKERFSAEFPKEGPSILRIQQVVRGDSAAYFCASSPPNRVGNTIYFGEGSWLTVV.

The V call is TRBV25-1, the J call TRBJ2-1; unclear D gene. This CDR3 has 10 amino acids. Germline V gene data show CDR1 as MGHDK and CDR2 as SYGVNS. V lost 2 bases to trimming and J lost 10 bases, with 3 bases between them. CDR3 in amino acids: CASSEEEQFF. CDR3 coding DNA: TGTGCCAGCAGTGAAGAAGAGCAGTTCTTC.